Listed here are 11 T cell receptor beta chains from one sample, sequenced in a study of technical replicates of blood from a few donors (dated by TCRdb to 2016 to 2017). The library relied on the immunoSEQ multiplex PCR assay. TCRdb mirrors the immuneACCESS table, restricted to in-frame sequences. Some clones are absent from its copies; in checked studies, under half trace to an unresolved V gene, and the reason for the others is unknown. Within this sample are 80,000 to 95,000 clones, with 85% to 95% of them counted one time only. Around 0.25% of the sample rests with the top ten. Sequencing was performed on T cells isolated from PBMCs. These receptors came from a human donor in good health.

The V call is TRBV28, the J call TRBJ2-7; 9 nucleotides align to TRBD2. J was trimmed by 2 bases and V by 3 bases; bases with no gene match: 8. Germline assignment: CDR1 MDHEN and CDR2 SYDVKM. The CDR3 is 16 amino acids. The CDR3 region is CASSFSGAGGAYEQYF. CDR3 DNA: TGTGCCAGCAGTTTTTCAGGGGCGGGAGGGGCCTACGAGCAGTACTTC.

The chain links TRBV18 to TRBJ2-1, with D hard to call. The CDR3 covers 14 residues. Per germline, CDR1 KGHSH and CDR2 LQKENI. V was pared by 4 bases and J by 4 bases, with 11 bases between. CDR3 nucleotides: TGTGCCAGCTCACAATCGCGAGATTACAATGAGCAGTTCTTC. It codes for CASSQSRDYNEQFF.

J is TRBJ2-7 and V is TRBV18, with 7 positions matching TRBD2. Germline values: CDR1 KGHSH, CDR2 LQKENI. J gave up 3 bases and V 10 bases, and 6 bases lay outside the gene matches. The CDR3 contains 12 residues. DNA of the CDR3: TGTGCCAACCGCACGGGGGGCTACGAGCAGTACTTC. It translates to CANRTGGYEQYF.

The chain has TRBV29-1 and TRBJ1-4; 11 nucleotides align to TRBD1. The V gene's germline CDR1 is SQVTM and CDR2 ANQGSEA. Unmatched junction bases numbered 9, after V lost 3 bases and J lost 6 bases. This CDR3 has 16 amino acids. The CDR3 spells CSVESLGQGEDEKLFF. In DNA, the CDR3 is TGCAGCGTTGAGAGTTTGGGACAGGGGGAGGATGAAAAACTGTTTTTT.

The CDR3 loop is CASSFGTSEQYF. CDR3 DNA sequence: TGTGCCAGCAGCTTTGGTACTTCCGAGCAGTACTTC. The chain is built from TRBV5-4 and TRBJ2-7; D ambiguous. V shed 2 bases and J shed 6 bases, with 9 bases lying between them. CDR1 and CDR2 (germline): SGHNT, YYREEE (reference sequence). CDR3 size: 12 residues.

The chain carries TRBV11-3 and TRBJ2-1, with TRBD2 matching over 8 bases. The CDR3 loop spans 15 amino acids. Germline CDR1 is SGHNT and CDR2 is YENEEA. With V trimmed by 6 bases and J by 10 bases, 14 bases remained unmatched. CDR3 protein: CASRSPGLGTSEQFF. In nucleotides, the CDR3 is TGTGCCAGCAGATCTCCGGGACTAGGGACATCGGAGCAGTTCTTC.

The V gene is TRBV7-7, the J gene TRBJ2-3; a weak D match, TRBD1 (6 bases). CDR3 length equals 15 residues. The germline V and J ends were trimmed by 1 base and 4 bases, with 12 bases remaining between them. The germline CDR1 and CDR2 sequences are SSHAT and FNYEAQ (reference sequence). The CDR3 loop reads CASSLEQGGADTQYF. DNA for the CDR3: TGTGCCAGCAGCTTAGAACAGGGTGGCGCAGATACGCAGTATTTT.

The rearrangement uses TRBV27 and TRBJ1-1, with D maybe TRBD1 (5 bases). CDR3 length: 15 residues. V was shortened by 3 bases and J by 0 bases, with 11 bases between the two germline ends. Per germline, CDR1 MNHEY and CDR2 SMNVEV (reference sequence). Here the CDR3 reads CASSFLGGLNTEAFF. The CDR3 DNA is TGTGCCAGCAGTTTTTTGGGGGGGTTGAACACTGAAGCTTTCTTT.

The J gene is TRBJ1-1, the V gene TRBV27, with 9 bases identical to TRBD1. V was pared by 7 bases and J by 0 bases, with 9 bases of the junction left unmatched. CDR3 length: 16 residues. CDR1 and CDR2 (germline): MNHEY, SMNVEV (reference sequence). CDR3 nucleotides: TGTGCCAGCAAGAGAGGGACAGGGCCTTTGAACACTGAAGCTTTCTTT. The encoded protein is CASKRGTGPLNTEAFF.

V is TRBV6-1 and J is TRBJ2-7, with D possibly being TRBD2 (7 bases). With 4 bases removed from V and 5 bases from J, the gap between germline ends came to 9 bases. The CDR3 loop spans 12 amino acids. Looked up from germline, CDR1 is MNHNS and CDR2 is SASEGT. The DNA of the CDR3 is TGTGCCAGCAGTGGAGGGGGGGACGAGCAGTACTTC. Translating gives CASSGGGDEQYF.

This chain connects TRBV9 to TRBJ2-3; D unclear. Germline V lookup: CDR1 SGDLS, CDR2 YYNGEE. Trimming shortened V by 4 bases and J by 2 bases, and 5 bases separated the two germline ends. The CDR3 runs 12 residues. As DNA, the CDR3 is TGTGCCAGCAGCCCGTACACAGATACGCAGTATTTT. This gives the protein CASSPYTDTQYF.